This T cell receptor beta chain originates from a study of blood T cell repertoires in COVID-19. Looked up from germline, CDR1 is SEHNR and CDR2 is FQNEAQ (reference sequence). The CDR3 totals 15 residues. Between the trimmed V and J ends, which lost 3 bases and 3 bases, there was a span of 13 bases. TCRdb's copy holds only in-frame clones and misses some; the assay was immunoSEQ multiplex PCR. The sample has around 110,000 clones; 75% to 95% are singletons. This sequence was found in a human donor with active COVID-19. The donor label of this sample is uncertain. The rearrangement joins TRBV7-9 to TRBJ2-3, with D maybe TRBD2 (7 bases). The sequencing input was peripheral blood. The CDR3 reads CASSLEGGATDTQYF. The CDR3 DNA reads TGTGCCAGCAGCTTGGAGGGGGGGGCTACAGATACGCAGTATTTT.